This T cell receptor beta chain emerged from a study of monozygotic twins with inflammatory bowel disease. Study-level results: No single strong signal or clonotype associated with IBD was supported. Among IBD patients, TCRbeta diversity (inverse Simpson) was lower than in healthy co-twins. No difference was seen in repertoire similarity between concordant and discordant twins, possibly from limited power.

Concerning this clonotype: The target antigen is unknown.

With the 5' RACE reads reprocessed, TCRdb shows one record per CDR3 protein and no DNA. This table lists 160,000 or so distinct CDR3 sequences. Germline assignment: CDR1 DFQATT and CDR2 SNEGSKA (reference sequence). CDR3 length: 15 residues. Sequencing used blood. The V call is TRBV20-1, the J call TRBJ1-1. The sequence was collected from a human donor with ulcerative colitis or Crohn's disease, or a healthy co-twin of an affected twin (not recorded which). The CDR3 loop is CSARRGGWVNTEAFF.